What follows are 25 T cell receptor beta chains derived from one specimen sequenced in a study of blood T cell repertoires in COVID-19. TCRdb's table, derived via immunoSEQ multiplex PCR, lists solely in-frame clones and lacks some. Found here are about 220,000 clones, approximately 84% of them singletons; the top ten hold roughly 2.3%. The sample consisted of peripheral blood. These receptors all come from an older woman with acute or convalescent COVID-19.

The genes are TRBV6-5 and TRBJ1-2, with 10 bases identical to TRBD1. The CDR3 loop spans 15 amino acids. The germline V gene encodes CDR1 MNHEY and CDR2 SVGAGI. Unmatched junction bases numbered 6, after V lost 0 bases and J lost 8 bases. The CDR3 DNA reads TGTGCCAGCAGTTACTCGGGACAGGGGAGAAACGGCTACACCTTC. Its translation: CASSYSGQGRNGYTF.

The rearrangement links TRBV9 to TRBJ2-3; a possible D gene is TRBD2 (6 bases). Trimming shortened V by 4 bases and J by 4 bases, and 16 bases separated the two germline ends. Germline V gene data show CDR1 as SGDLS and CDR2 as YYNGEE. This CDR3 comprises 15 residues. In nucleotides, the CDR3 is TGTGCCAGCAGCCCTTCGGACTACGGCGCAGATACGCAGTATTTT. Translating gives CASSPSDYGADTQYF.

The chain joins TRBV10-3 to TRBJ2-6, with TRBD1 matching 7 bases. The junction had 17 bases not matched to a gene; V was cut back by 0 bases and J by 0 bases. Germline V lookup: CDR1 ENHRY, CDR2 SYGVKD. This CDR3 spans 22 amino acids. This CDR3 is CAISESIFILTGPDSGANVLTF. As DNA, the CDR3 is TGTGCCATCAGTGAGTCGATCTTTATCCTGACAGGGCCAGACTCTGGGGCCAACGTCCTGACTTTC.

V gene TRBV20-1 combines with J gene TRBJ2-3; no definite D call. Trimming took off 6 bases at V and 4 bases at J, with 8 bases between the two ends. Looked up from germline, CDR1 is DFQATT and CDR2 is SNEGSKA (reference sequence). The CDR3 sequence is 11 residues long. The CDR3 bases are TGCAGTGCGATCCGGGCAGATACGCAGTATTTT. This sequence encodes CSAIRADTQYF.

The count of this clone is one. At one boundary the junction diverges from the germline segment, which might be a read error. The J gene is TRBJ2-7, the V gene TRBV7-2, with TRBD2 matching 10 bases. Per the germline V gene, CDR1 is SGHTA and CDR2 is FQGNSA. The CDR3 has 13 residues. Here the CDR3 reads CASSLYRTSGLRF. CDR3 DNA: TGTGCCAGCAGCCTATACCGGACTAGCGGCCTACGATTC.

The rearrangement links TRBV7-2 to TRBJ1-2; TRBD1 aligns across 8 bases. Trimming cost V 6 bases and J 3 bases; bases outside gene matches: 18. The CDR3 contains 18 residues. Per the germline V gene, CDR1 is SGHTA and CDR2 is FQGNSA. The CDR3: CASSLLRGQGPWHYGYTF. CDR3 DNA: TGTGCCAGCAGTCTGCTTCGCGGACAGGGCCCCTGGCACTATGGCTACACCTTC.

This rearrangement joins TRBV18 to TRBJ1-3, with TRBD1 as a possible D gene (6 bases). The V and J ends lost 3 bases and 2 bases respectively, with 8 bases between them. From germline, CDR1 is KGHSH and CDR2 LQKENI. CDR3 length: 14 residues. The CDR3 DNA is TGTGCCAGCTCACCCCGGGACACTGGAAACACCATATATTTT. This codes for CASSPRDTGNTIYF.

The chain carries TRBV4-1 and TRBJ1-2, with D perhaps TRBD1 (6 bases). Per germline, CDR1 MGHRA and CDR2 YSYEKL. The CDR3 sequence is 15 residues long. V was trimmed by 1 base and J by 1 base, leaving 10 bases between them. CDR3 residues: CASSQVDRINYGYTF. Here the CDR3 DNA reads TGCGCCAGCAGCCAAGTAGACAGGATTAACTATGGCTACACCTTC.

The chain uses TRBV7-8 and TRBJ2-7, with D perhaps matching TRBD2 (6 bases). The germline CDR1 and CDR2 sequences are SGHVS and FQNEAQ. Trimming shortened V by 1 base and J by 8 bases, and 9 bases separated the two germline ends. The CDR3 is 12 amino acids. DNA of the CDR3: TGTGCCAGCAGCTTAGGACTAGACAAGCAGTACTTC. Translation gives CASSLGLDKQYF.

The chain couples TRBV7-9 to TRBJ1-2; 10 nucleotides agree with TRBD1. CDR3 length: 15 amino acids. CDR1 and CDR2 (germline): SEHNR, FQNEAQ (reference sequence). Losses at the gene ends were 1 base for V and 7 bases for J; bases not matched to a gene: 6. CDR3: CASSLGDRGHRGYTF. In DNA form, the CDR3 reads TGTGCCAGCAGCTTAGGTGACAGGGGGCATCGTGGCTACACCTTC.

This chain connects TRBV7-8 to TRBJ2-1; 8 nucleotides line up with TRBD2. Per germline, CDR1 SGHVS and CDR2 FQNEAQ. The trim removed 5 bases at V and 5 bases at J, leaving 8 bases unmatched. This CDR3 spans 15 amino acids. This CDR3 reads CASSREGTRHNEQFF. The CDR3 bases are TGTGCCAGCAGCCGCGAAGGGACTAGGCACAATGAGCAGTTCTTC.

This clone was observed once. V gene TRBV7-9 combines with J gene TRBJ2-7, with TRBD2 matching over 10 bases. Germline CDR1 reads SEHNR; CDR2 reads FQNEAQ (reference sequence). V shed 5 bases, J shed 4 bases, and the junction held 14 bases outside the gene matches. This CDR3 contains 17 residues. CDR3 sequence (DNA): TGTGCCAGCAGCCCGAGCTTATCAGCGGGGGGGCGTTACGAGCAGTACTTC. Its protein is CASSPSLSAGGRYEQYF.

This sequence joins TRBV7-2 and TRBJ2-7; 12 nucleotides agree with TRBD2. CDR3 length: 17 amino acids. V was clipped by 2 bases and J by 5 bases; unmatched bases: 10. The germline CDR1 and CDR2 sequences are SGHTA and FQGNSA. The CDR3 sequence is CASSLYGLAGGINEQYF. The CDR3 nucleotides read TGTGCCAGCAGCTTATACGGTCTAGCGGGGGGGATCAACGAGCAGTACTTC.

In its sample, this clone was seen a few times. Written as DNA, the CDR3 is TGTGCCAGTAGTACCGGGACAGGGAATGAAAAACTGTTTTTT. Translating it yields CASSTGTGNEKLFF. The genes are TRBV19 and TRBJ1-4, with 9 bases lining up with TRBD1. This CDR3 contains 14 residues. Germline V gives CDR1 LNHDA, CDR2 SQIVND (reference sequence). V lost 4 bases and J lost 5; bases outside the gene matches: 2.

The V gene is TRBV7-2, the J gene TRBJ2-7; TRBD2 matches at 9 bases. Trimming cost V 5 bases and J 1 base; bases outside gene matches: 9. The CDR3 consists of 16 residues. CDR1 is SGHTA and CDR2 is FQGNSA in the germline V gene. The CDR3 DNA reads TGTGCCAGCAGCCCCGTTAGCGGGGGCCCGTCCTACGAGCAGTACTTC. Encoded protein: CASSPVSGGPSYEQYF.

The chain is built from TRBV3-1 (or the pseudogene TRBV3-2) and TRBJ2-3, with TRBD2 as a possible D gene (5 bases). V lost 0 bases, J lost 1 base, and 5 bases lay in between. CDR1 is LGHDT, CDR2 YNNKEL, per germline (reference sequence). The CDR3 has 14 residues. CDR3 bases: TGTGCCAGCAGCCAAGACGGGGGCACAGATACGCAGTATTTT. It yields the protein CASSQDGGTDTQYF.

This clone was observed once. The chain links TRBV27 to TRBJ1-5; a possible D gene is TRBD1 (6 bases). CDR3 length: 15 amino acids. Trimming removed 6 bases at V and 6 bases at J, with 18 bases between. The V gene's germline CDR1 is MNHEY and CDR2 SMNVEV (reference sequence). In DNA form, the CDR3 reads TGTGCCAGCAGCCCTTCTTTGACAGGTGGTCAGCCCCAGCATTTT. It translates to CASSPSLTGGQPQHF.

The chain links TRBV5-1 to TRBJ2-3, with 14 bases fitting TRBD2. With V trimmed by 3 bases and J by 5 bases, 5 bases remained unmatched. The CDR3 has 16 amino acids. The germline V gene has CDR1 SGHRS and CDR2 YFSETQ. Here the CDR3 reads CASSSRTSGGQDTQYF. In DNA form, the CDR3 reads TGCGCCAGCAGCTCCAGGACTAGCGGGGGGCAAGATACGCAGTATTTT. The entire variable domain, with the rest obtained from reference TRBV5-1 and TRBJ2-3, is as follows: KAGVTQTPRYLIKTRGQQVTLSCSPISGHRSVSWYQQTPGQGLQFLFEYFSETQRNKGNFPGRFSGRQFSNSRSEMNVSTLELGDSALYLCASSSRTSGGQDTQYFGPGTRLTVL.

CDR3 nucleotide sequence: TGTGCCAGCACCCTCAGGATTTCTGGAGGCTCCTACAATGAGCAGTTCTTC. Amino acids: CASTLRISGGSYNEQFF. The V call is TRBV7-6, the J call TRBJ2-1; D possibly corresponds to TRBD2 (5 bases). Trimming shortened V by 7 bases and J by 0 bases, and 19 bases separated the two germline ends. The length of the CDR3 is 17 residues. In germline, CDR1 is SGHVS, CDR2 FNYEAQ.

This chain uses TRBV14 with TRBJ1-2; the match to TRBD1 covers 8 bases. Germline trimming cut 2 bases from V and 4 bases from J; bases unmatched to any gene: 9. The CDR3 spans 16 residues. Germline loops: CDR1 SGHDN, CDR2 FVKESK. The CDR3 coding sequence is TGTGCCAGCAGCCAAAGTCGACAGGGGCGCACCTATGGCTACACCTTC. It encodes CASSQSRQGRTYGYTF.

This clone was counted a single time. This chain joins TRBV19 and TRBJ2-3; tentatively, D is TRBD1 (5 bases). Germline CDR1 and CDR2: LNHDA and SQIVND (reference sequence). Trimming stripped 6 bases from V and 2 bases from J, with 21 bases between. The CDR3 has 17 residues. CDR3 nucleotides: TGTGCCAGTAGGCAAACGGACATTCCTTATTACACAGATACGCAGTATTTT. Protein: CASRQTDIPYYTDTQYF.

V is TRBV19 and J is TRBJ1-5; D may be TRBD1 (5 bases). The CDR3 has 14 amino acids. CDR1 is LNHDA and CDR2 is SQIVND in the germline V gene (reference sequence). Trimming shortened V by 2 bases and J by 5 bases, and 10 bases separated the two germline ends. CDR3 in DNA: TGTGCCAGTAGTATAAGGAGGGGTCATCAGCCCCAGCATTTT. Encoded protein: CASSIRRGHQPQHF.

This clone has just one count. The CDR3 nucleotides read TGTGCCAGCGACAGGAACACTGAAGCTTTCTTT. It encodes CASDRNTEAFF. The chain employs TRBV6-5 and TRBJ1-1; possible D gene TRBD1, 5 bases. The CDR3 consists of 11 residues. Per germline, CDR1 MNHEY and CDR2 SVGAGI. Trimming took off 8 bases at V and 1 base at J, with 5 bases between the two ends.

This chain links TRBV11-2 with TRBJ2-5; TRBD2 matches 9 bases. The junction had 4 bases not matched to a gene; V was cut back by 1 base and J by 1 base. This CDR3 has 16 residues. Germline lookup yields CDR1 SGHAT and CDR2 FQNNGV. The CDR3 DNA sequence: TGTGCCAGCAGCTTAGGACTAGCGGCCTCCCAAGAGACCCAGTACTTC. Protein product: CASSLGLAASQETQYF.

The chain couples TRBV15 to TRBJ1-4; TRBD1 is a possible D gene (6 bases). Germline CDR1 and CDR2: LNHNV and YYDKDF (reference sequence). This CDR3 comprises 15 residues. The V gene lost 0 bases and the J gene lost 7 bases, with 12 bases spanning the gap. The CDR3 nucleotides read TGTGCCACCAGCAGAGACAGGGGCGTTGGTGAAAAACTGTTTTTT. Amino acids: CATSRDRGVGEKLFF.